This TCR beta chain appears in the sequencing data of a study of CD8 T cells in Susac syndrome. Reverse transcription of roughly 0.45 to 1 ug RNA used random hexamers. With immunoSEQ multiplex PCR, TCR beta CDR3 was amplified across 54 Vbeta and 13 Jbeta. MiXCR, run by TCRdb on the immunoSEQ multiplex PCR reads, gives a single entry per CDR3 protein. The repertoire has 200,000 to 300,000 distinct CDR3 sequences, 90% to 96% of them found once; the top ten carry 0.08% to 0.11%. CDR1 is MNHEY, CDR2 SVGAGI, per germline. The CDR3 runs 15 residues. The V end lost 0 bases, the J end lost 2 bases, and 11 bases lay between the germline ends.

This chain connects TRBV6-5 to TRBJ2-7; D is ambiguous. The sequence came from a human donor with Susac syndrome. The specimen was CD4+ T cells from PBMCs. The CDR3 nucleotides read TGTGCCAGCAGTTACTCTCCGGGCCGGACCTACGAGCAGTACTTC. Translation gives CASSYSPGRTYEQYF.